The rows below give T cell receptor beta chains drawn from one sample of a study of shared clonotypes between healthy human individuals. The method was immunoSEQ multiplex PCR; TCRdb's version includes in-frame clones alone and lacks a portion of them. The sample includes about 330,000 clones, roughly 70% seen only once; the top ten take about 9.3%. The sample was memory CD4+ T cells sorted from blood. Receptors were obtained from a young man in good health. Each CDR3 is given with its conserved first and last residue. D genes are given only for firm matches. Clone size is shown for a subset of rows, as once, few, many or a class of expanded clone.

TRBJ2-3 | 14 | TRBV2 | NA | NA | TGTGCCAGCAGCCGGGACTCCAGAACAGATACGCAGTATTTT | CASSRDSRTDTQYF
TRBJ2-1 | 15 | TRBV7-7 | NA | NA | TGTGCCAGCAGCTTAGTTCTAGCACCGAGCAATGAGCAGTTCTTC | CASSLVLAPSNEQFF
TRBJ2-2 | 12 | TRBV5-4 | NA | NA | TGTGCCAGCAGCTTGTTGGCCGGGGAGCTGTTTTTT | CASSLLAGELFF
TRBJ2-4 | 16 | TRBV7-3 | few | NA | TGTGCCAGCAGCTTAGGTGGCAGTTTAGGCAAAAACATTCAGTACTTC | CASSLGGSLGKNIQYF
TRBJ2-5 | 16 | TRBV5-5 | NA | NA | TGTGCCAGCAGCTGGTACCATGGAGAGGGGGAAGAGACCCAGTACTTC | CASSWYHGEGEETQYF
TRBJ1-2 | 10 | TRBV29-1 | few | NA | TGCAGCGTTGATTCTGGCGGCTACACCTTC | CSVDSGGYTF
TRBJ2-7 | 12 | TRBV7-2 | few | TRBD2 | TGTGCCAGCAGCTTCGGACTAGCGGAACAGTACTTC | CASSFGLAEQYF
TRBJ1-2 | 15 | TRBV5-8 | NA | NA | TGTGCCAGCAGACCAGGGTTCCGAGCTAACTATGGCTACACCTTC | CASRPGFRANYGYTF
TRBJ2-5 | 15 | TRBV27 | once | TRBD2 | TGTGCCAGCAGTTTATGGCGGGAGGGCCTTGAGACCCAGTACTTC | CASSLWREGLETQYF
TRBJ2-1 | 15 | TRBV18 | once | NA | TGTGCCAGCTCACCATTACGGAGCTCCTACAATGAGCAGTTCTTC | CASSPLRSSYNEQFF
TRBJ2-5 | 16 | TRBV18 | NA | TRBD2 | TGTGCCAGCTCAAAAAACGGACTAGCGGTGTCGGAGACCCAGTACTTC | CASSKNGLAVSETQYF
TRBJ1-4 | 16 | TRBV9 | few | TRBD1 | TGTGCCAGCAGCTTACGACAGGGGGCAACTAATGAAAAACTGTTTTTT | CASSLRQGATNEKLFF
TRBJ2-1 | 14 | TRBV10-2 | few | NA | TGCGCCAGCAGAGCGGAGTTCTCCTACAATGAGCAGTTCTTC | CASRAEFSYNEQFF
TRBJ1-3 | 15 | TRBV27 | NA | NA | TGTGCCAGCAGGGAACAACAATCCTCTGGAAACACCATATATTTT | CASREQQSSGNTIYF
TRBJ2-2 | 14 | TRBV21-1 | NA | NA | TGTGCCAGCAGCAAAGGGACAGGGCTCGGGGAGCTGTTTTTT | CASSKGTGLGELFF
TRBJ2-1 | 11 | TRBV5-1 | NA | NA | TGCGCCAGCAGCGTGAACAATGAGCAGTTCTTC | CASSVNNEQFF
TRBJ1-3 | 16 | TRBV9 | NA | TRBD1 | TGTGCCAGCAGCAAACGACAGGGGCTCTCTGGAAACACCATATATTTT | CASSKRQGLSGNTIYF
TRBJ2-3 | 16 | TRBV10-1 | NA | TRBD2 | TGCGCCAGCAGCCGGACTAGCGGGAGTGTGACAGATACGCAGTATTTT | CASSRTSGSVTDTQYF
TRBJ2-5 | 13 | TRBV5-1 | few | NA | TGCGCCAGCAGCTTTAGCGGCCAAGAGACCCAGTACTTC | CASSFSGQETQYF
TRBJ2-3 | 19 | TRBV28 | NA | TRBD2 | TGTGCCAGCAACTATCTTGGGGGAGGATTAGCGGGAGGTCCAGATACGCAGTATTTT | CASNYLGGGLAGGPDTQYF
TRBJ2-3 | 13 | TRBV5-5 | once | NA | TGTGCCAGCAGCAAAAAGTCCACAGATACGCAGTATTTT | CASSKKSTDTQYF
TRBJ2-3 | 14 | TRBV15 | NA | NA | TGTGCCACCAGCAGAGATAGGGTCGCAGATACGCAGTATTTT | CATSRDRVADTQYF
TRBJ2-5 | 14 | TRBV10-2 | few | NA | TGCGCCAGCAGAGCAGGGACAATCCAAGAGACCCAGTACTTC | CASRAGTIQETQYF
TRBJ2-5 | 15 | TRBV7-6 | NA | NA | TGTGCCAGCAGCTTATGGTCACCACCGCAAGAGACCCAGTACTTC | CASSLWSPPQETQYF
TRBJ2-6 | 14 | TRBV5-1 | NA | NA | TGCGCCAGCAGCCCCCGGGGGGGGGCCAACGTCCTGACTTTC | CASSPRGGANVLTF
TRBJ2-1 | 16 | TRBV7-9 | NA | TRBD2 | TGTGCCAGCAGCTGGGGGGGACTAGCTGCCTACAATGAGCAGTTCTTC | CASSWGGLAAYNEQFF
TRBJ1-4 | 15 | TRBV18 | many | NA | TGTGCCAGCTCAACCTCCGGGACAACTAATGAAAAACTGTTTTTT | CASSTSGTTNEKLFF
TRBJ2-7 | 14 | TRBV5-1 | few | TRBD1 | TGCGCCAGCAGCACGACAGGGGGAGGGGACGAGCAGTACTTC | CASSTTGGGDEQYF
TRBJ1-3 | 15 | TRBV5-1 | NA | TRBD1 | TGCGCCAGCAGTCCCTTGACAGGGAGTGGAAACACCATATATTTT | CASSPLTGSGNTIYF
TRBJ2-7 | 11 | TRBV30 | NA | NA | TGTGCCTGGAGTTTCTCAAACGAGCAGTACTTC | CAWSFSNEQYF
TRBJ1-1 | 14 | TRBV5-4 | NA | NA | TGTGCCAGCAGCGTTGGGGGCAGAGAAACTGAAGCTTTCTTT | CASSVGGRETEAFF
TRBJ2-3 | 15 | TRBV7-6 | once | TRBD2 | TGTGCCAGCAACCAAGCGGGAGCGGCAGCAGATACGCAGTATTTT | CASNQAGAAADTQYF
TRBJ2-7 | 14 | TRBV7-8 | few | TRBD2 | TGTGCCAGCAGGCCCGGGACTAGCACCTACGAGCAGTACTTC | CASRPGTSTYEQYF
TRBJ1-4 | 16 | TRBV19 | NA | TRBD1 | TGTGCCAGTTCCCCCGGGACAGCGGTATTTAATGAAAAACTGTTTTTT | CASSPGTAVFNEKLFF
TRBJ1-3 | 11 | TRBV6-1 | NA | NA | TGTGCCAGCAGCCTTGGAAACACCATATATTTT | CASSLGNTIYF
TRBJ2-5 | 16 | TRBV18 | NA | TRBD1 | TGTGCCAGCTCAACGACCGGGACAGGCCTCCAAGAGACCCAGTACTTC | CASSTTGTGLQETQYF
TRBJ2-7 | 14 | TRBV5-5 | few | NA | TGTGCCAGCAGACTAGGTAGTGTAGGCGGCGAGCAGTACTTC | CASRLGSVGGEQYF
TRBJ2-3 | 14 | TRBV5-1 | NA | NA | TGCGCCAGCAGCTTGGTTCAGGCCACAGATACGCAGTATTTT | CASSLVQATDTQYF
TRBJ1-5 | 13 | TRBV28 | NA | NA | TGTGCCAGCAGTTTGCAGGGTACTCAGCCCCAGCATTTT | CASSLQGTQPQHF
TRBJ2-7 | 13 | TRBV5-4 | NA | TRBD2 | TGTGTCAGCAGCCCTAGCGGGAGGTCCGAGCAGTACTTC | CVSSPSGRSEQYF
TRBJ2-7 | 12 | TRBV4-2 | NA | NA | TGTGCCAGCAGCCAAGACTGGGGGGAGCAGTACTTC | CASSQDWGEQYF
TRBJ2-1 | 17 | TRBV12-1 | once | NA | TGTGCCAGCAGCAACGGACTAGCGGGCCTTTCCTACAATGAGCAGTTCTTC | CASSNGLAGLSYNEQFF
TRBJ1-3 | 15 | TRBV11-2 | few | NA | TGTGCCAGCAGCTTAGGTTACCACTCTGGAAACACCATATATTTT | CASSLGYHSGNTIYF
TRBJ2-1 | 15 | TRBV11-2 | NA | TRBD1 | TGTGCCAGCAGCCCAGGGACAGGGGCGTACAATGAGCAGTTCTTC | CASSPGTGAYNEQFF
TRBJ2-7 | 20 | TRBV9 | NA | TRBD2 | TGTGCCAGCAGCGTAGCTGCGTCTAGCGGGAGCCTTCCCCATACCTACGAGCAGTACTTC | CASSVAASSGSLPHTYEQYF
TRBJ2-5 | 13 | TRBV11-3 | few | NA | TGTGCCAGCAGCTCCTTCGGCGGGGAGACCCAGTACTTC | CASSSFGGETQYF
TRBJ2-7 | 18 | TRBV27 | NA | TRBD1 | TGTGCCAGCAGTTTGCGTTGGAGTTTCGGGACAGGGATCTACGAGCAGTACTTC | CASSLRWSFGTGIYEQYF
TRBJ2-7 | 15 | TRBV7-8 | NA | TRBD2 | TGTGCCAGCAGCACCTCTAGCGGGGACGAATACGAGCAGTACTTC | CASSTSSGDEYEQYF